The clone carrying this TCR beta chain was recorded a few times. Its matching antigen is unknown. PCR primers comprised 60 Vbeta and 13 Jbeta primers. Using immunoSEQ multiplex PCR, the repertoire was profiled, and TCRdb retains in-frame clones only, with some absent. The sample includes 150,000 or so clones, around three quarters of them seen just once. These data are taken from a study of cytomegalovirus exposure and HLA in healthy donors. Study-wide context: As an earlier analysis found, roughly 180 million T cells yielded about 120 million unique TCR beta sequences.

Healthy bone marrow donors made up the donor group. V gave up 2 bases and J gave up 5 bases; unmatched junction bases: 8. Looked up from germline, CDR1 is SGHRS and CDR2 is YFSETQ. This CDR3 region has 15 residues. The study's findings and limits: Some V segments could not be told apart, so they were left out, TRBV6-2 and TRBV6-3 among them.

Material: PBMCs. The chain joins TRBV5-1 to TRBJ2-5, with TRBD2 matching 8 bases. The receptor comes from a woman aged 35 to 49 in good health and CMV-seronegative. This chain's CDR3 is CASSFGLAGGETQYF. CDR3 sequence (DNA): TGCGCCAGCAGCTTTGGACTAGCCGGCGGGGAGACCCAGTACTTC.